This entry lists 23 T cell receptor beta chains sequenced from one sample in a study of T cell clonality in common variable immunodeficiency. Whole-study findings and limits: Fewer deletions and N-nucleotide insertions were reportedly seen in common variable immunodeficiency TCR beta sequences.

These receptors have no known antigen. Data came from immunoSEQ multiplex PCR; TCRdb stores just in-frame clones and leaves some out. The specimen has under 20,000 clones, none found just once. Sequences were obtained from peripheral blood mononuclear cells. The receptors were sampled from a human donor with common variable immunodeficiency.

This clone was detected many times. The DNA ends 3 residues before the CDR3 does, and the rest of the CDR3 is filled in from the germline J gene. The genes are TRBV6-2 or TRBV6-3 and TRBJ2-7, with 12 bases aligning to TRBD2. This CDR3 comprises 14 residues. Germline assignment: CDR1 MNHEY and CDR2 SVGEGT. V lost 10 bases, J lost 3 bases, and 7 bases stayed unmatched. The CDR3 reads CAITSGRLIYEQYF. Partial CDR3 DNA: TGTGCCATCACTAGCGGGAGGTTAATCTACGAG.

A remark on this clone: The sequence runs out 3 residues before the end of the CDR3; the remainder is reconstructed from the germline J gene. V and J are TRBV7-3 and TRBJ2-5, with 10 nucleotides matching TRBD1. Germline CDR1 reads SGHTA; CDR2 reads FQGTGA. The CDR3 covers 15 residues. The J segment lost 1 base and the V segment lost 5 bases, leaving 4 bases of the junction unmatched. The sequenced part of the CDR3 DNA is TGTGCCAGCAGCCCGGGACAGGGGCGCCAAGAGACC. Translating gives CASSPGQGRQET. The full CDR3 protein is CASSPGQGRQETQYF.

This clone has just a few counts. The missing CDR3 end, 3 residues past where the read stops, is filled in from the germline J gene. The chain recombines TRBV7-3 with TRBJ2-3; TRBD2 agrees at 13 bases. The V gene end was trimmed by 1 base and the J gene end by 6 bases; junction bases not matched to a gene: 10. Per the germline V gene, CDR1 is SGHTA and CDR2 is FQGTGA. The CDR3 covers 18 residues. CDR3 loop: CASSLIGTSGIRRDTQYF. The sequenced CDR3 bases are TGTGCCAGCAGCTTAATAGGGACTAGCGGGATTAGGAGGGATACG.

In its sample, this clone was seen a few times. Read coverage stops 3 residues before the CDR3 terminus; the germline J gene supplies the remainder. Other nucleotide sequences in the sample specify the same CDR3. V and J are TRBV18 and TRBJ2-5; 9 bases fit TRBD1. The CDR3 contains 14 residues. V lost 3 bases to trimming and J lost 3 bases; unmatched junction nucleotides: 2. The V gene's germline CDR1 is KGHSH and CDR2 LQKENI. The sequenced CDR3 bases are TGTGCCAGCTCACCTAGGACAGGGGAAGAGACC. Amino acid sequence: CASSPRTGEET. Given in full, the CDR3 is CASSPRTGEETQYF.

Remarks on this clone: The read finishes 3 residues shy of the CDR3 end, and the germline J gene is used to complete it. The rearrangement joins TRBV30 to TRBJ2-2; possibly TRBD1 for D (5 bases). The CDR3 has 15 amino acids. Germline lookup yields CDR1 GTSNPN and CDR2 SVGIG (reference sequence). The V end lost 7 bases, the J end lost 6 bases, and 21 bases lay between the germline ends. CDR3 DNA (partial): TGTGCCTTTGAAAGTTGGGGCCTAAGGGCCGGGGAG. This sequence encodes CAFESWGLRAGE. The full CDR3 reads CAFESWGLRAGELFF.

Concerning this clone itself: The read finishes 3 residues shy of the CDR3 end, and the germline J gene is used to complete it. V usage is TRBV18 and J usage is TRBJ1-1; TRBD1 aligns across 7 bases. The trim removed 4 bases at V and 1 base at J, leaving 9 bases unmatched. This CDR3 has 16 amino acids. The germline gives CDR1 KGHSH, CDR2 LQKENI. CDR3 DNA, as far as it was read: TGTGCCAGCTCACTGGACAGGTACCCTACGAACACTGAA. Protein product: CASSLDRYPTNTE. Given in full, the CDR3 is CASSLDRYPTNTEAFF. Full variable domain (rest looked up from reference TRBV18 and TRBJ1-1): NAGVMQNPRHLVRRRGQEARLRCSPMKGHSHVYWYRQLPEEGLKFMVYLQKENIIDESGMPKERFSAEFPKEGPSILRIQQVVRGDSAAYFCASSLDRYPTNTEAFFGQGTRLTVV.

The CDR3 protein is CASSLGQGTTYEQYF. The CDR3 bases that were read are TGTGCCAGCAGTCTGGGACAGGGGACAACCTACGAG. The chain recombines TRBV7-9 with TRBJ2-7; 10 positions match TRBD1. The read is 3 residues too short to cover the CDR3 end, so that end is filled in from the germline J gene. V lost 6 bases and J lost 2; bases outside the gene matches: 7. The CDR3 has 15 amino acids. CDR1 and CDR2 (germline): SEHNR, FQNEAQ (reference sequence). Full variable domain (outside the CDR3, taken from reference TRBV7-9 and TRBJ2-7): DTGVSQNPRHKITKRGQNVTFRCDPISEHNRLYWYRQTLGQGPEFLTYFQNEAQLEKSRLLSDRFSAERPKGSFSTLEIQRTEQGDSAMYLCASSLGQGTTYEQYFGPGTRLTVT.

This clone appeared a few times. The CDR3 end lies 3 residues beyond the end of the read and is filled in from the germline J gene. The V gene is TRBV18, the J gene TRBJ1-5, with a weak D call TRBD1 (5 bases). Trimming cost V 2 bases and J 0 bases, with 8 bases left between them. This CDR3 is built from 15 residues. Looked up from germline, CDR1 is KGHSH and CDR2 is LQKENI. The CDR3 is CASSPDSYSNQPQHF. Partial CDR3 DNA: TGTGCCAGCTCACCAGACAGTTATAGCAATCAGCCC. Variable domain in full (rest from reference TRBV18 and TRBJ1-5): NAGVMQNPRHLVRRRGQEARLRCSPMKGHSHVYWYRQLPEEGLKFMVYLQKENIIDESGMPKERFSAEFPKEGPSILRIQQVVRGDSAAYFCASSPDSYSNQPQHFGDGTRLSIL.

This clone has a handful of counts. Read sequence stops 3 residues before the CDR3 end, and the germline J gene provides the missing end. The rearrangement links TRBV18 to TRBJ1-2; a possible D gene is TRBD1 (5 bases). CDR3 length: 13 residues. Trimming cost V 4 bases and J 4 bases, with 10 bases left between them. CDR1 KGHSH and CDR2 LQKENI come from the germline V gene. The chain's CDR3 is CASSRSDTYGYTF. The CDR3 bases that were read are TGTGCCAGCTCACGCTCGGACACCTATGGC.

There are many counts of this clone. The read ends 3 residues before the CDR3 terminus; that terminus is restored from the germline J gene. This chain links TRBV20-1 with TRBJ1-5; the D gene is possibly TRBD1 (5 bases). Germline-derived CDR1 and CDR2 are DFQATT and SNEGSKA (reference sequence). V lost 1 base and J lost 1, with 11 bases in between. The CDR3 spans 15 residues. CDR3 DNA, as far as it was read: TGCAGTGCTAGAGTGACAGATTTGAGCAATCAGCCC. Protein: CSARVTDLSNQP. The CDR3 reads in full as CSARVTDLSNQPQHF.

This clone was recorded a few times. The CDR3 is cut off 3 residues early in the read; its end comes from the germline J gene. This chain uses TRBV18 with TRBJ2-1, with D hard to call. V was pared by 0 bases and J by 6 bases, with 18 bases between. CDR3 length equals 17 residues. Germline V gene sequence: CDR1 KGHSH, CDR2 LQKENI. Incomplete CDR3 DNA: TGTGCCAGCTCACCACCGAATCTTCGGAAGGGTGGCAATGAG. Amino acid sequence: CASSPPNLRKGGNE. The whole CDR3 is CASSPPNLRKGGNEQFF.

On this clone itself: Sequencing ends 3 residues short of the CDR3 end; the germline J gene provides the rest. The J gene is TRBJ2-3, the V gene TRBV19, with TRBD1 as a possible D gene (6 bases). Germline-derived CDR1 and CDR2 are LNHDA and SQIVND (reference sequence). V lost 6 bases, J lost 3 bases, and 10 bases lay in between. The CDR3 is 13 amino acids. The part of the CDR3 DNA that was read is TGTGCCAGTAGCCCCCAGGGGACAGATACG. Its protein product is CASSPQGTDT. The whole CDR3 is CASSPQGTDTQYF.

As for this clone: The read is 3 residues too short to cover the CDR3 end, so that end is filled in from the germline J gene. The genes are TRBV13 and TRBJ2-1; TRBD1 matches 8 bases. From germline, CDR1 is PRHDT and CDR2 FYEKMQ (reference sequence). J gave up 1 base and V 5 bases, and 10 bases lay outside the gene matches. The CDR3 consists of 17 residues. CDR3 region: CASSINRQGSSYNEQFF. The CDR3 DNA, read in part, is TGTGCCAGCAGCATAAACCGACAGGGGAGTTCCTACAATGAG.

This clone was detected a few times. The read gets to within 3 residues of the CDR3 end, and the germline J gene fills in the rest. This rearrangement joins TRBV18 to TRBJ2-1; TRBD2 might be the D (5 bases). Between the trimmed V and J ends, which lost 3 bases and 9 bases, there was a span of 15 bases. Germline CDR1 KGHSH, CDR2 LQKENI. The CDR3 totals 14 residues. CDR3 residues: CASSPVGSGSEQFF. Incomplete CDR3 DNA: TGTGCCAGCTCACCGGTTGGGTCGGGGTCTGAG.

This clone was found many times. CDR3 DNA (partial): TGCGCCAGCAGCAAAGGGACAGGGGGAACGGATACG. It translates to CASSKGTGGTDT. The full CDR3 reads CASSKGTGGTDTQYF. V is TRBV5-1 and J is TRBJ2-3, with TRBD1 matching 11 bases. The CDR3 end lies 3 residues beyond the end of the read and is filled in from the germline J gene. V gave up 4 bases and J gave up 6 bases; unmatched junction bases: 7. Germline V gene data show CDR1 as SGHRS and CDR2 as YFSETQ. This CDR3 is 15 amino acids long.

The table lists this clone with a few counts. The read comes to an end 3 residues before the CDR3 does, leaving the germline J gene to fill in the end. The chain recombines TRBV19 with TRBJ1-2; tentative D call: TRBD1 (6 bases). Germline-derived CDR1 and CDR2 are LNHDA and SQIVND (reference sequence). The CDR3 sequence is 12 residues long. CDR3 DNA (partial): TGTGCCAGTAGTATATCGGGGGGCGGC. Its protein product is CASSISGGG. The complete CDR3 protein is CASSISGGGYTF. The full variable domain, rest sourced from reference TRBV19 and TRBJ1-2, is DGGITQSPKYLFRKEGQNVTLSCEQNLNHDAMYWYRQDPGQGLRLIYYSQIVNDFQKGDIAEGYSVSREKKESFPLTVTSAQKNPTAFYLCASSISGGGYTFGSGTRLTVV.

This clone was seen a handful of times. This CDR3 reads CASSYNRDREFEQYF. The sequenced CDR3 bases are TGTGCCAGCAGTTACAATCGGGACAGGGAATTCGAG. The genes are TRBV6-2 or TRBV6-3 and TRBJ2-7; 9 bases match TRBD1. The read ends 3 residues shy of where the CDR3 ends; the end is completed using the germline J gene. J was trimmed by 6 bases and V by 2 bases; bases with no gene match: 8. Germline loops: CDR1 MNHEY, CDR2 SVGEGT. This CDR3 spans 15 amino acids.

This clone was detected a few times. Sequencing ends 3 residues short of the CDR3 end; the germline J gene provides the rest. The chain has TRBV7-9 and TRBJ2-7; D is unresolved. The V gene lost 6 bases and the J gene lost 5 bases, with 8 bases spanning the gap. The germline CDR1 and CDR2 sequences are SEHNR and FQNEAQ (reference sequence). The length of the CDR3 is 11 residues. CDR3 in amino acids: CASRISDEQYF. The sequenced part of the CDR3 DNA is TGTGCCAGCAGGATCAGTGACGAG.

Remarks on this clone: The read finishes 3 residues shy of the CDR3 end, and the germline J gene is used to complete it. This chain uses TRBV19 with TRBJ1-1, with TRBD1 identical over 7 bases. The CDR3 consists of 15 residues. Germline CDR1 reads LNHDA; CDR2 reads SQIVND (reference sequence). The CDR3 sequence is CASSINWDSLSGAFF. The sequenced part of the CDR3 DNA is TGTGCCAGTAGTATCAACTGGGACAGCCTATCGGGA. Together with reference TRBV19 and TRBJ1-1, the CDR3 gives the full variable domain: DGGITQSPKYLFRKEGQNVTLSCEQNLNHDAMYWYRQDPGQGLRLIYYSQIVNDFQKGDIAEGYSVSREKKESFPLTVTSAQKNPTAFYLCASSINWDSLSGAFFGQGTRLTVV.

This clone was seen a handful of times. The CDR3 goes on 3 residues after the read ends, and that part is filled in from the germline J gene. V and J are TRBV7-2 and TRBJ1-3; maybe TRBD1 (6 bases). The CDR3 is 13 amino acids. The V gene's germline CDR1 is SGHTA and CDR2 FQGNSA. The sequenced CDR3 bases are TGTGCCAGCAGCTTAGTGGGACAAAAAAGG. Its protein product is CASSLVGQKR. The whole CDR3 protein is CASSLVGQKRIYF.

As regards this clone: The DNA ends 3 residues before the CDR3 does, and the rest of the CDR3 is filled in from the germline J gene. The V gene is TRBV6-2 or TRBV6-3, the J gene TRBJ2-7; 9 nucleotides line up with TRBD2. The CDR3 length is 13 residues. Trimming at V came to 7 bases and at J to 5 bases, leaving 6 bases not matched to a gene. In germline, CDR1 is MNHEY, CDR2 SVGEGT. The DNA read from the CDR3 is TGTGCCAGCAAGCTAGCGGGACGCCACGAG. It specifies CASKLAGRHE. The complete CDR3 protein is CASKLAGRHEQYF.

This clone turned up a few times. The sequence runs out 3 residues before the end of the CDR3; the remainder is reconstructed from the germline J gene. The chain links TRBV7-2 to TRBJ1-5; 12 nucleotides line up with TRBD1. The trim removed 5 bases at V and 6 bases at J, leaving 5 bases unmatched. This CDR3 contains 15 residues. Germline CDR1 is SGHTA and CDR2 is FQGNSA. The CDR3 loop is CASSLGTGGSQPQHF. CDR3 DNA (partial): TGTGCCAGCAGCCTAGGGACAGGGGGCTCTCAGCCC.

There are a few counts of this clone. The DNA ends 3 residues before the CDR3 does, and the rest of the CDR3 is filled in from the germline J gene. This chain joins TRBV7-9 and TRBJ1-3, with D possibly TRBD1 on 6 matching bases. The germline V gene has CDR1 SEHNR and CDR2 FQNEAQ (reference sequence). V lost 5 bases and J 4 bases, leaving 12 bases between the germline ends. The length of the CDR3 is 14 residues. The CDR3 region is CASSQRTAGNTIYF. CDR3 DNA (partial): TGTGCCAGCAGCCAACGGACAGCCGGAAACACC.